This is a list of T cell receptor beta chains from one sample in a study of spatial heterogeneity in lung cancer. MiXCR, run by TCRdb on the 5' RACE reads, gives a single entry per CDR3 protein. The profile shows 25,000 to 30,000 distinct CDR3 sequences, around 7% of them singletons. The sample was lung tumor tissue, taken at surgery. Receptors were obtained from a male donor with early-stage non-small cell lung cancer. Both conserved end residues are part of each CDR3. The order of the fields is CDR3 DNA, CDR3 protein, clone size, D gene, V gene, J gene. D genes are given only for firm matches. Clone size is shown for a subset of rows, as once, few, many or a class of expanded clone.

DNA: TGTGCCAGCAGTAGGGACAGCATTTTTTCACCCCTCCACTTT; CDR3: CASSRDSIFSPLHF; size: many; D: TRBD1; V: TRBV2; J: TRBJ1-6
DNA: TGTGCCAGCAGTTTACCTCTCACAGGGGGCCCCTACGAGCAGTACTTC; CDR3: CASSLPLTGGPYEQYF; size: few; D: TRBD1; V: TRBV27; J: TRBJ2-7
DNA: TGTGCCAGCGCCGGCTTTAGCAATCAGCCCCAGCATTTT; CDR3: CASAGFSNQPQHF; size: many; D: NA; V: TRBV12-3/TRBV12-4; J: TRBJ1-5
DNA: TGTGCCAGCAGTCCTAGCTCCTACGAGCAGTACTTC; CDR3: CASSPSSYEQYF; size: many; D: NA; V: TRBV6-6; J: TRBJ2-7
DNA: TGTGCCTCCCAGGGCTTCAACTCCTACGAGCAGTACTTC; CDR3: CASQGFNSYEQYF; size: few; D: NA; V: TRBV7-8; J: TRBJ2-7
DNA: TGCAGTGCTAGAGATCTCTTAGGGGACAATGAAAAACTGTTTTTT; CDR3: CSARDLLGDNEKLFF; size: many; D: NA; V: TRBV20-1; J: TRBJ1-4
DNA: TGCAGTGCTCGACAGGGACTCGCGAACACCGGGGAGCTGTTTTTT; CDR3: CSARQGLANTGELFF; size: few; D: NA; V: TRBV20-1; J: TRBJ2-2
DNA: TGTGCCAGCAGTTACTCAAGCAGGGGGGACAATCAGCCCCAGCATTTT; CDR3: CASSYSSRGDNQPQHF; size: many; D: TRBD1; V: TRBV6-2/TRBV6-3; J: TRBJ1-5
DNA: TGCGCCAGCAGCAAAGAACAGGGGGTAAATTCACCCCTCCACTTT; CDR3: CASSKEQGVNSPLHF; size: many; D: TRBD1; V: TRBV5-1; J: TRBJ1-6
DNA: TGCAGTGCGGCTACAGCGGGCACTGAAGCTTTCTTT; CDR3: CSAATAGTEAFF; size: NA; D: NA; V: TRBV20-1; J: TRBJ1-1
DNA: TGCGCCAGCAGCTTGGAGCAGGGCGGGACTGAAGCTTTCTTT; CDR3: CASSLEQGGTEAFF; size: many; D: NA; V: TRBV5-1; J: TRBJ1-1
DNA: TGTGCCAGCAGCTCAACTAATGAAAAACTGTTTTTT; CDR3: CASSSTNEKLFF; size: few; D: NA; V: TRBV28; J: TRBJ1-4
DNA: TGTGCCATGTCTGAGCCGGGACAGTCCACCGGGGAGCTGTTTTTT; CDR3: CAMSEPGQSTGELFF; size: few; D: TRBD1; V: TRBV7-9; J: TRBJ2-2
DNA: TGTGCCAGCAGCTTAGGACAGCTAGGGGGGACCCAGTACTTC; CDR3: CASSLGQLGGTQYF; size: NA; D: NA; V: TRBV12-3/TRBV12-4; J: TRBJ2-5
DNA: TGCAGCGCCCTGGTAGGTTGGGTCTCTGGGGCCAACGTCCTGACTTTC; CDR3: CSALVGWVSGANVLTF; size: many; D: NA; V: TRBV29-1; J: TRBJ2-6
DNA: TGTGCCAGCAGTCCACCGCTCGGACAGGGGGCACCCTACGAGCAGTACTTC; CDR3: CASSPPLGQGAPYEQYF; size: medium-sized; D: TRBD1; V: TRBV12-3/TRBV12-4; J: TRBJ2-7
DNA: TGTGCCACCAAGGGCAGGAACTATGGCTACACCTTC; CDR3: CATKGRNYGYTF; size: many; D: NA; V: TRBV6-5; J: TRBJ1-2
DNA: TGCGCCAGCAGCACAGGGACAGGGGCAGAGACCCAGTACTTC; CDR3: CASSTGTGAETQYF; size: few; D: TRBD1; V: TRBV5-1; J: TRBJ2-5
DNA: TGTGCCAGCAGTTTGGTGGACAGAAGCACAGATACGCAGTATTTT; CDR3: CASSLVDRSTDTQYF; size: many; D: NA; V: TRBV27; J: TRBJ2-3
DNA: TGTGCCAGCAGGAATACAGCTAACTATGGCTACACCTTC; CDR3: CASRNTANYGYTF; size: few; D: NA; V: TRBV6-6; J: TRBJ1-2
DNA: TGTGCCAGCAGCTTAGAGAGGGGGGTCTATGGCTACACCTTC; CDR3: CASSLERGVYGYTF; size: many; D: NA; V: TRBV7-2; J: TRBJ1-2
DNA: TGCGCCAGCAGCCAACGACAGGGTGGAACGAATTTAGCCTCTGGAAACACCATATATTTT; CDR3: CASSQRQGGTNLASGNTIYF; size: many; D: TRBD1; V: TRBV4-1; J: TRBJ1-3
DNA: TGCAGTGCTAGTTTGGTTGACTATGGCTACACCTTC; CDR3: CSASLVDYGYTF; size: many; D: NA; V: TRBV20-1; J: TRBJ1-2
DNA: TGTGCCAGCAGCCAAGGGCCCTTGGCTGAAAAACTGTTTTTT; CDR3: CASSQGPLAEKLFF; size: NA; D: NA; V: TRBV14; J: TRBJ1-4
DNA: TGTGCCAGCAGCCAATATATGAGGGGGTTATCCTACGAGCAGTACTTC; CDR3: CASSQYMRGLSYEQYF; size: many; D: NA; V: TRBV3-1; J: TRBJ2-7
DNA: TGCGCCAGCAGCTCCGGGTGGGGACAGGGGGCATACGAGCAGTACTTC; CDR3: CASSSGWGQGAYEQYF; size: NA; D: TRBD1; V: TRBV5-1; J: TRBJ2-7
DNA: TGCAGTGCTAGAGATCTAGGGGTGGGCAAATACAATGAGCAGTTCTTC; CDR3: CSARDLGVGKYNEQFF; size: many; D: NA; V: TRBV20-1; J: TRBJ2-1
DNA: TGCAGTGCTAGAGACGGACGGGACTCTGGAAACACCATATATTTT; CDR3: CSARDGRDSGNTIYF; size: many; D: NA; V: TRBV20-1; J: TRBJ1-3
DNA: TGTGCCAGCAGCCAAGCGTCGACAGGCTCTGGCTACACCTTC; CDR3: CASSQASTGSGYTF; size: many; D: NA; V: TRBV3-1; J: TRBJ1-2
DNA: TGTGCCAGCAGCTTAGACCCAATTCAACCCCTCCACTTT; CDR3: CASSLDPIQPLHF; size: few; D: NA; V: TRBV7-2; J: TRBJ1-6
DNA: TGTGCCAGCAGTAGAAAGCGGGGCGCCATATCCTCCTACGAGCAGTACTTC; CDR3: CASSRKRGAISSYEQYF; size: many; D: TRBD2; V: TRBV27; J: TRBJ2-7
DNA: TGCGCCAGCAGCCAGGTTACAGTCGGTCCTGGAAACACCATATATTTT; CDR3: CASSQVTVGPGNTIYF; size: NA; D: NA; V: TRBV4-1; J: TRBJ1-3
DNA: TGTGCCAGCAGCCTTGACAAAAGGGGCGAGCAGTACTTC; CDR3: CASSLDKRGEQYF; size: many; D: NA; V: TRBV7-9; J: TRBJ2-7
DNA: TGCAGTGCTAGAGTACGACTAGCGGAGAACTACAATGAGCAGTTCTTC; CDR3: CSARVRLAENYNEQFF; size: many; D: TRBD2; V: TRBV20-1; J: TRBJ2-1
DNA: TGTGCCAGCAGCACCTCCAGGGGGCCCTACAATGAGCAGTTCTTC; CDR3: CASSTSRGPYNEQFF; size: NA; D: TRBD1; V: TRBV12-3/TRBV12-4; J: TRBJ2-1
DNA: TGTGCCAGCAGCCTGCGACAGGGGGTAAACACAGATACGCAGTATTTT; CDR3: CASSLRQGVNTDTQYF; size: few; D: TRBD1; V: TRBV5-6; J: TRBJ2-3
DNA: TGTGCCATCAGTGGGTCAGGACTAGCGGGGCCTGGAGGGGAGCAGTTCTTC; CDR3: CAISGSGLAGPGGEQFF; size: many; D: TRBD2; V: TRBV10-3; J: TRBJ2-1
DNA: TGTGCCAGTAGTGTCGGTCCGGGGGCTTATAGCAATCAGCCCCAGCATTTT; CDR3: CASSVGPGAYSNQPQHF; size: NA; D: NA; V: TRBV19; J: TRBJ1-5
DNA: TGCGCCAGCAGTACGTATCCGGGACACTCGATGAGTGGTGGCTACACCTTC; CDR3: CASSTYPGHSMSGGYTF; size: many; D: NA; V: TRBV5-1; J: TRBJ1-2
DNA: TGTGCCAGCAGGCGGGGGGCCTACAATGAGCAGTTCTTC; CDR3: CASRRGAYNEQFF; size: many; D: TRBD2; V: TRBV6-6; J: TRBJ2-1
DNA: TGCAGTGCTCAGGACAGGGTCAATCAGCCCCAGCATTTT; CDR3: CSAQDRVNQPQHF; size: many; D: TRBD1; V: TRBV20-1; J: TRBJ1-5